What follows are 10 T cell receptor beta chains derived from one specimen sequenced in a study of cytomegalovirus exposure and HLA in healthy donors (TCRdb year 2017). Libraries were made using the immunoSEQ multiplex PCR assay. For the multiplex PCR, a mixture combining 60 forward primers for TCR Vbeta segments and 13 reverse primers for TCR Jbeta segments was used. Held by TCRdb, this immuneACCESS table contains in-frame sequences only and omits some clones. Under half of the omission traces to an unresolved V gene where checked; the cause of the rest is unknown. The sample yields under 150,000 clones; 73% were counted once. In total, the top ten clones hold about 1.2% of the sample. Sample: PBMCs. The receptors were sampled from a woman in her forties in good health and CMV-seronegative.

V is TRBV21-1 and J is TRBJ2-7; no check of the table's D call, TRBD2, against the DNA was made. TRBV21-1 is a pseudogene. The CDR3 has 15 residues. CDR3: CASQPRRGGTYEQYF. Here the CDR3 DNA reads TGTGCCAGCCAGCCCCGGCGGGGGGGAACCTACGAGCAGTACTTC.

V gene TRBV10-1 combines with J gene TRBJ2-2, with D possibly being TRBD2 (6 bases). Per the germline V gene, CDR1 is WNHNN and CDR2 is SYGVQD (reference sequence). The CDR3 is 15 residues long. V was shortened by 6 bases and J by 2 bases, with 13 bases between the two germline ends. CDR3 loop: CASRAGDFNTGELFF. The CDR3 DNA is TGCGCCAGCAGGGCCGGGGACTTCAACACCGGGGAGCTGTTTTTT.

This sequence joins TRBV4-1 and TRBJ1-1, with a possible D match to TRBD1 (6 bases). Germline CDR1 and CDR2: MGHRA and YSYEKL. The CDR3 loop spans 16 amino acids. V was cut by 2 bases and J by 1 base, with 14 bases left in between. CDR3 amino acids: CASSQQGTSGNTEAFF. The CDR3 DNA reads TGCGCCAGCAGCCAACAGGGGACCTCCGGGAACACTGAAGCTTTCTTT.

The chain recombines TRBV18 with TRBJ2-7; no reliable D call. V was clipped by 5 bases and J by 3 bases, with 11 bases between them. This CDR3 comprises 13 residues. Germline V CDR1 and CDR2: KGHSH, LQKENI. The DNA of the CDR3 is TGTGCCAGCTCATCCGCTATTTACTACGAGCAGTACTTC. Its translation: CASSSAIYYEQYF. The entire variable domain, with the rest obtained from reference TRBV18 and TRBJ2-7, is as follows: NAGVMQNPRHLVRRRGQEARLRCSPMKGHSHVYWYRQLPEEGLKFMVYLQKENIIDESGMPKERFSAEFPKEGPSILRIQQVVRGDSAAYFCASSSAIYYEQYFGPGTRLTVT.

This chain joins TRBV19 and TRBJ1-5; TRBD1 is a possible D gene (5 bases). With 4 bases removed from V and 7 bases from J, the gap between germline ends came to 14 bases. The germline V gene has CDR1 LNHDA and CDR2 SQIVND (reference sequence). The length of the CDR3 is 14 residues. In DNA, the CDR3 is TGTGCCAGTAGTACGGAGGGGCCGAACCAGCCCCAGCATTTT. This sequence encodes CASSTEGPNQPQHF.

The chain joins TRBV7-2 to TRBJ1-6, with TRBD1 as a possible D gene (6 bases). Germline values: CDR1 SGHTA, CDR2 FQGNSA. Trimming pared 2 bases from V and 7 bases from J, leaving 6 bases between. This CDR3 is built from 13 residues. CDR3 in DNA: TGTGCCAGCAGCTTAAGGGGGAATTCACCCCTCCACTTT. Protein sequence: CASSLRGNSPLHF.

For this clone: Since no conserved phenylalanine or tryptophan closes the CDR3, a read error is the likely cause. The limits of the CDR3 on the DNA are not certain, so only TCRdb's listed CDR3 is given. The rearrangement links TRBV19 to TRBJ1-4. The germline V gene encodes CDR1 LNHDA and CDR2 SQIVND (reference sequence). From its first to its last residue, the CDR3 has 13 amino acids. This chain's CDR3 is CASSPLGRDGVVV.

The chain joins TRBV7-8 to TRBJ1-2, with 10 bases fitting TRBD1. Germline loops: CDR1 SGHVS, CDR2 FQNEAQ. The junction had 8 bases not matched to a gene; V was cut back by 5 bases and J by 8 bases. The CDR3 contains 14 residues. CDR3 sequence: CASSRGQGGWGYTF. The CDR3, as DNA: TGTGCCAGCAGCCGAGGACAGGGGGGATGGGGCTACACCTTC.

The chain joins TRBV29-1 to TRBJ1-5; 8 bases are a match to TRBD1. J gave up 4 bases and V 6 bases, and 5 bases lay outside the gene matches. Germline lookup yields CDR1 SQVTM and CDR2 ANQGSEA. The CDR3 has 13 residues. The CDR3 protein is CSVGQGLNQPQHF. CDR3 bases: TGCAGCGTCGGACAGGGATTAAATCAGCCCCAGCATTTT.

A single count supports this clone. The V call is TRBV19, the J call TRBJ2-3; 11 nucleotides align to TRBD1. This CDR3 region has 15 residues. Germline CDR1 reads LNHDA; CDR2 reads SQIVND (reference sequence). Unmatched junction bases numbered 6, after V lost 3 bases and J lost 7 bases. The CDR3 is CASSIWTGGVNTQYF. The CDR3 nucleotides are TGTGCCAGTAGTATTTGGACAGGGGGCGTAAATACGCAGTATTTT.